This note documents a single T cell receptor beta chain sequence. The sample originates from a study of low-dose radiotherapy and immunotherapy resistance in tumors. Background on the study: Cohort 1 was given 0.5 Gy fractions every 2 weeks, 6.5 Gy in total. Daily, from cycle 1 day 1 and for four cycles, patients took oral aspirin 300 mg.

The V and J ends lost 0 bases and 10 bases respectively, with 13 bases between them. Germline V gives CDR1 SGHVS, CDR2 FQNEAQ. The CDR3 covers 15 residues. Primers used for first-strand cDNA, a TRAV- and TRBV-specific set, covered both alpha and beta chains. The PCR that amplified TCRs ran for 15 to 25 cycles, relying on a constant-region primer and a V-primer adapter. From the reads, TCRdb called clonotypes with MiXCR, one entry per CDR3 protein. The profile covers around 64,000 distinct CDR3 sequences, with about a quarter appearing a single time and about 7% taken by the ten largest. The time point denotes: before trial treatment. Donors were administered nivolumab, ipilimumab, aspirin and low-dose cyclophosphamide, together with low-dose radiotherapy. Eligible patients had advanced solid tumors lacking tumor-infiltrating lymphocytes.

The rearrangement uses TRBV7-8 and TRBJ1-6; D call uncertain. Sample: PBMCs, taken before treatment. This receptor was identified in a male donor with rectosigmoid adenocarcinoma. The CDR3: CASSLAIGEGSPLHF. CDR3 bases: TGTGCCAGCAGCTTAGCTATTGGGGAAGGGTCACCCCTCCACTTT.